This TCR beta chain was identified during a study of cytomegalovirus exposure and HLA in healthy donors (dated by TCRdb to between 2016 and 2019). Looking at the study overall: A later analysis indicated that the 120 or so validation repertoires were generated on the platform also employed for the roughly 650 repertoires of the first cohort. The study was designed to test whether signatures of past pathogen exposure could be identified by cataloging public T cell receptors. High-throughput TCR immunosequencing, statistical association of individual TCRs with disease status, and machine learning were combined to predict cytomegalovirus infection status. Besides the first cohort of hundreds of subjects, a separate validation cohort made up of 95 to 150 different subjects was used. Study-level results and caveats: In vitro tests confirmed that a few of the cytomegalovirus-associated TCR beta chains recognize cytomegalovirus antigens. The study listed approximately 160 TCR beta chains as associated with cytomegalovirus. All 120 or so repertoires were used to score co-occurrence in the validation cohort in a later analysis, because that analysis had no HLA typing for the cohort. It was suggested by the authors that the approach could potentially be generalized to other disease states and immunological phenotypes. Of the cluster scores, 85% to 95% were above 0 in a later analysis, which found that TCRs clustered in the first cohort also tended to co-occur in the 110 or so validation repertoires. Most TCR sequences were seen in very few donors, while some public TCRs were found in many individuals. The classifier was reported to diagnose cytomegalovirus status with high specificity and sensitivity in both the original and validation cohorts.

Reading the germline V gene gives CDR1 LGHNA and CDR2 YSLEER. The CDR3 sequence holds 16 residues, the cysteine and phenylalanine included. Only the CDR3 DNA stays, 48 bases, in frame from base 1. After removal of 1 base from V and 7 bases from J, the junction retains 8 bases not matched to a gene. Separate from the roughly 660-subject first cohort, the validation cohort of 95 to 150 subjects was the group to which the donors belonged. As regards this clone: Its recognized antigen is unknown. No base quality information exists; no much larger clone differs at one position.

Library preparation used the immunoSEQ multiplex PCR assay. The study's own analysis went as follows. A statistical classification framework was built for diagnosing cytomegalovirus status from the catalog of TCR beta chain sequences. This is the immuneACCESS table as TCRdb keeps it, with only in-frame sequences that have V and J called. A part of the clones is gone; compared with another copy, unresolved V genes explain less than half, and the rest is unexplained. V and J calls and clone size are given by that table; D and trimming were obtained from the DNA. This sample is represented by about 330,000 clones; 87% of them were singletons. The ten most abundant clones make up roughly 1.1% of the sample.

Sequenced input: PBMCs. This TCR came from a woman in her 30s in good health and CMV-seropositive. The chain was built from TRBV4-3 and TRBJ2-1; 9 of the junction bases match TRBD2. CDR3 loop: CASSQGSGRPINEQFF. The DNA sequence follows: TGCGCCAGCAGCCAAGGGAGCGGGAGGCCCATAAATGAGCAGTTCTTC.